The 2 T cell receptor beta chains below come from one sample, sequenced in a study of T-cell reconstitution after alpha-beta-depleted transplantation in children. This sample's TCRbeta library carried unique molecular identifier barcodes. TCRdb used MiXCR to reprocess the PCR reads, holding one entry per CDR3 protein. The table shows 200,000 to 250,000 distinct CDR3 sequences, with approximately 11% occurring only once. Specimen: PBMCs, collected before TCRalphabeta/CD19-depleted stem cell transplant. All receptors come from a child younger than two with acute myeloid leukemia, due to receive a stem cell transplant.

The table lists this clonotype with many counts. This chain connects TRBV29-1 to TRBJ2-1, with D possibly TRBD2 on 5 matching bases. V dropped 5 bases and J dropped 0 bases, with 14 bases sitting between them. The CDR3 is 15 residues long. The germline V gene encodes CDR1 SQVTM and CDR2 ANQGSEA. The DNA of the CDR3 is TGCAGCGTTCCAAAGGCGGGTCGCTCCTACAATGAGCAGTTCTTC. Amino acid sequence: CSVPKAGRSYNEQFF.

About this clonotype: The junction departs from the called germline gene at one end, perhaps through a read error. This chain links TRBV5-6 with TRBJ1-2, with D uncertain. The CDR3 runs to 14 residues. Germline V gene sequence: CDR1 SGHDT, CDR2 YYEEEE. The CDR3 DNA reads as TGTGTCAGCAGCTTGGTTGGCCCGCGGGATGGCTACACCTTC. Its protein product is CVSSLVGPRDGYTF.